This T cell receptor (beta chain) was sequenced during a study of T cell responses to AZD1222 COVID-19 vaccine. Sequencing was performed with immunoSEQ multiplex PCR; in TCRdb, only in-frame clones are kept and a portion is missing. The table has around 70,000 clones, around nine tenths seen once. Trimming cost V 3 bases and J 2 bases, with 14 bases left between them. This CDR3 is built from 15 residues. Germline loops: CDR1 LGHDT, CDR2 YNNKEL (reference sequence). Sequencing used peripheral blood, obtained on day 0 of AZD1222 vaccination. This TCR derives from an adult in good health. The chain joins TRBV3-1 (or the pseudogene TRBV3-2) to TRBJ2-7; D perhaps matches TRBD1 (5 bases). The CDR3 DNA sequence: TGTGCCAGCAGCCACAGGGAAAGCCCCACCTACGAGCAGTACTTC. It yields the protein CASSHRESPTYEQYF.